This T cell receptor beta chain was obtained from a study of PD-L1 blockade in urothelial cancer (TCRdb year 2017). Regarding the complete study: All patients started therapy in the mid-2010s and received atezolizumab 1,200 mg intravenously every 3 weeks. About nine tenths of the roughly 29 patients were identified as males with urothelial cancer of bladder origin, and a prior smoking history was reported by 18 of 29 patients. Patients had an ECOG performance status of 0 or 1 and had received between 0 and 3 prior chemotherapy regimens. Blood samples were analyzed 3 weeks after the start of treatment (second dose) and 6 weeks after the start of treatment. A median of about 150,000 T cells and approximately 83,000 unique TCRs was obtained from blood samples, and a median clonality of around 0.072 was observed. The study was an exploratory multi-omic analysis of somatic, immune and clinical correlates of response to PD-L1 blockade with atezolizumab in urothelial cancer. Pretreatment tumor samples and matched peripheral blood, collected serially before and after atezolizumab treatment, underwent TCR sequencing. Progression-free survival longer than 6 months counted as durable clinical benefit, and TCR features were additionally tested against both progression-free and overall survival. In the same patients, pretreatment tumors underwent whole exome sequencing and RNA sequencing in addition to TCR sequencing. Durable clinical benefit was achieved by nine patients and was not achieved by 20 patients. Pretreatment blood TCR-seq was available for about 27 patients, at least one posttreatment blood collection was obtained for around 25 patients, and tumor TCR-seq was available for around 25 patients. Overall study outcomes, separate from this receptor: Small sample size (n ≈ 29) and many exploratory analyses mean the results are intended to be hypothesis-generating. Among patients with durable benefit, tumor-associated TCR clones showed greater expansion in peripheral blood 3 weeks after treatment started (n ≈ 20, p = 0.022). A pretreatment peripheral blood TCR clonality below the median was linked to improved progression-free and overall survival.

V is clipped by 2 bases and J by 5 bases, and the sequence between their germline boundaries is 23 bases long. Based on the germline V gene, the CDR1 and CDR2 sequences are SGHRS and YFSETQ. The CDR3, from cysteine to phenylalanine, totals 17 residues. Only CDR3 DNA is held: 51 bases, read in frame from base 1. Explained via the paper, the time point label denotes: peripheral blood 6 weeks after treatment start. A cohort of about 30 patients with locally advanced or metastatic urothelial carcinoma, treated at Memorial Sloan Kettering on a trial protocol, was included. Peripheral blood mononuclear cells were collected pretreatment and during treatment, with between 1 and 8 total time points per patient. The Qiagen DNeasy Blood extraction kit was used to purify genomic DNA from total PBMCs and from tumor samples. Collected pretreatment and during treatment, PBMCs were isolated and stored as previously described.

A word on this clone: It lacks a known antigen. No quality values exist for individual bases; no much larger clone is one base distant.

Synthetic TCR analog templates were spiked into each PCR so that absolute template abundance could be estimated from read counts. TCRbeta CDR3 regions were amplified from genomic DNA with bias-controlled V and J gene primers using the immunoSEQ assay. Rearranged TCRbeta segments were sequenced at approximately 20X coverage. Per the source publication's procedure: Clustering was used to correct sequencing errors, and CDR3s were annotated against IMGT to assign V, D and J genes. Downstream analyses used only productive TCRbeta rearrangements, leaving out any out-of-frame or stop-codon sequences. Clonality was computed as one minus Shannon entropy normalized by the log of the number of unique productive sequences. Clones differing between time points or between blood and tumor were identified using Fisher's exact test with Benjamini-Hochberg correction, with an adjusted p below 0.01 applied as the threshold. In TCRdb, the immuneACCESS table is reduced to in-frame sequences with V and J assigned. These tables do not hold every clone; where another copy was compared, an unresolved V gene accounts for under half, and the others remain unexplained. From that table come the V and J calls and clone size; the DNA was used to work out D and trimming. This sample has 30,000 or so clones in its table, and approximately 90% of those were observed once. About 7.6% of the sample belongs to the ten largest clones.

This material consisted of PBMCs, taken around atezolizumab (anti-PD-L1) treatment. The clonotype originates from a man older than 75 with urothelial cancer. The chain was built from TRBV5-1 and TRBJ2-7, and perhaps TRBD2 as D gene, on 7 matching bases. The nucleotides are TGCGCCAGCAGCTTCGGGGGGCGGGAGCGCTTCAGGGACGAGCAGTACTTC. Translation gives CASSFGGRERFRDEQYF.